This T cell receptor (beta chain) is drawn from a study of T-cell memory formation after mild COVID-19 (dated by TCRdb to the early 2020s). About the study as a whole: TCR sequence clusters from the two donors were found to be largely donor specific. Two young, previously healthy adult volunteers, one female and one male, were included in the cohort. Longitudinal TCRalpha and TCRbeta repertoire sequencing tracked T-cell clones expanding and contracting after mild COVID-19 in a couple of donors.

Broader findings and caveats from the paper: Some responding clones were detected in pre-infection memory, suggesting pre-existing cross-reactive memory T cells joined the SARS-CoV-2 response. Contracting CD4+ clones were found mainly in CM and EM memory subsets, while CD8+ clones were enriched in EMRA. From day 15 to 85, contracting clones showed balanced CD4/CD8 phenotypes, whereas a second wave of clones that expanded from day 15 to 37 leaned towards CD4+. SARS-CoV-2 specificity of the second-wave clones peaking on day 37 was not confirmed. Only a couple of mild cases were covered by the study, and larger cohorts that include severe cases with pre-infection samples were considered necessary.

Ficoll-Paque density gradient centrifugation was used to isolate PBMCs. After removal of 4 bases from V and 6 bases from J, the junction retains 13 bases not matched to a gene. Taken from the germline V gene (reference sequence), the CDR1 and CDR2 loops are SGHKS and YYEKEE. The CDR3 has 16 amino acids, counting the end cysteine and phenylalanine. The entry retains the CDR3 DNA only, 48 bases that are in frame from base 1. The sample holds many counts of this clonotype. Its antigen is unknown. No much larger clone is present one base from it, and per-base qualities are unavailable. This sample was sequenced with an Illumina NovaSeq 6000. TCRalpha and TCRbeta cDNA libraries were built by 5'RACE with constant-segment primers, adding sample barcodes and unique molecular identifiers. Trizol reagent was used to extract RNA from every sample. Library amplification was performed in two PCR steps, and a second sample barcode and Illumina TruSeq adapters were introduced in the second step. Sequencing of libraries was performed on an Illumina NovaSeq with 2 x 150 bp paired-end reads. The authors processed their data as follows. Reads were demultiplexed and collapsed into UMI-guided consensus sequences with migec v1.2.7. Using mixcr v2.1.11, UMI consensuses were aligned to TRA and TRB V and J templates and then assembled into clonotypes. A clonotype was counted as expanded or contracted only when both edgeR and NoisET called the clonotype significant, with the noise models trained on biological replicates. For edgeR calls, the cutoffs were a false discovery rate-adjusted p below 0.01 and a log2 fold-change threshold of 1. PCA with hierarchical clustering of max-normalized trajectories of the 1000 most abundant clonotypes was used as exploratory dynamics analysis. Separately sequenced CD4+ and CD8+ repertoires were used to assign a CD4 or CD8 phenotype to each responding clone. Using fastp trimming at Q25 and MiXCR clonotype assembly, TCRdb reanalyzed the public sequencing data and kept in-frame beta chains. Each CDR3 protein appears once, grouped with its most common genes and DNA. TCRdb, rather than the study authors, made the V and J calls. The sample profile shows tens of thousands of distinct CDR3 sequences; 12% of them were found once. The top ten clones comprise approximately 23% of the sample.

This chain is built from TRBV5-5 and TRBJ2-3; 8 junctional bases match TRBD2. This TCR came from a man between 18 and 35 years old who had mild COVID-19 (a few samples of this study predate the infection). The sample titles of this study are shuffled in the database, so cell type and time point are left out; the donor was told from shared clones. Sequencing was done on a sample of PBMCs or a T cell subset sorted from them (not recorded which). For the CDR3, the sequence is CASSPLGLVSSDTQYF. The nucleotide sequence reads as follows: TGTGCCAGCAGCCCATTGGGACTAGTCTCATCCGATACGCAGTATTTT. The full variable domain, completed from the reference TRBV5-5 and TRBJ2-3 proteins outside the CDR3, reads DAGVTQSPTHLIKTRGQQVTLRCSPISGHKSVSWYQQVLGQGPQFIFQYYEKEERGRGNFPDRFSARQFPNYSSELNVNALLLGDSALYLCASSPLGLVSSDTQYFGPGTRLTVL.